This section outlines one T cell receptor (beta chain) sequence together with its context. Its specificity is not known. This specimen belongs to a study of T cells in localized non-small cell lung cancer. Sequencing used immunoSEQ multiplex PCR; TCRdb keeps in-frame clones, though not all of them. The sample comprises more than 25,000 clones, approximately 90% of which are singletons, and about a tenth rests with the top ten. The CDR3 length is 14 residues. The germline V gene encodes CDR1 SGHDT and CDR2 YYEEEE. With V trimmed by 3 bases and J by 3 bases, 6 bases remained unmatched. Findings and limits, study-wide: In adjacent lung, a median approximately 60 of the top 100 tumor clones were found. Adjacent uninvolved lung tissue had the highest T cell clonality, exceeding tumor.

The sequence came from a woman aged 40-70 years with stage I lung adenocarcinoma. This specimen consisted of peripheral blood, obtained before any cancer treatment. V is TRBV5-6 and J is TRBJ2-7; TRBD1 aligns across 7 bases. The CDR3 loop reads CASSSGTEYYEQYF. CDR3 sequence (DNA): TGTGCCAGCAGCTCTGGGACAGAGTACTACGAGCAGTACTTC.